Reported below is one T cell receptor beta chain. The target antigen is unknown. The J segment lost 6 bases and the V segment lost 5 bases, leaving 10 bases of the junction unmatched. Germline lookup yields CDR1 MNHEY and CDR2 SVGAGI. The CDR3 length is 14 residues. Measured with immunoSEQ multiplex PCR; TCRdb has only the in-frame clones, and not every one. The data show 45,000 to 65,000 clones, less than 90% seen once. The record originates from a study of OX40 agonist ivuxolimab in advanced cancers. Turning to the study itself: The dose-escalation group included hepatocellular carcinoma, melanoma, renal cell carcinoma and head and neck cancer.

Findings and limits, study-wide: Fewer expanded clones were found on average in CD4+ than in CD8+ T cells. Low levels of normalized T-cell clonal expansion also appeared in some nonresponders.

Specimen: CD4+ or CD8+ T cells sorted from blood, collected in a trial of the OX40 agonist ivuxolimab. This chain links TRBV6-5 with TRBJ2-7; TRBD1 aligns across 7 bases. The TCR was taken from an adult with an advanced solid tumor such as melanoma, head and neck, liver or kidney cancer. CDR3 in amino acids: CASSEQTGLGEQYF. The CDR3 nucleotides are TGTGCCAGCAGTGAACAGACAGGGTTGGGCGAGCAGTACTTC.